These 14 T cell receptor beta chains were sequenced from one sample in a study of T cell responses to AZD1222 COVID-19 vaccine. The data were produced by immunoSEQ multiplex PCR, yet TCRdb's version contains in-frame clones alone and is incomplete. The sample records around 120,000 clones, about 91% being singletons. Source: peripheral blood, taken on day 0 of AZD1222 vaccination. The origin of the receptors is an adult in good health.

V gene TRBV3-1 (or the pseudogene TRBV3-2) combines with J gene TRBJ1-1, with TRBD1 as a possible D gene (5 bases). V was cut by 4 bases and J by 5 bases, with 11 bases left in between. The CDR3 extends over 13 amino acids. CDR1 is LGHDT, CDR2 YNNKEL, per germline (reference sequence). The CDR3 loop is CASSRFGGTEAFF. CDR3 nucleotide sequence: TGTGCCAGCAGCCGTTTCGGGGGAACTGAAGCTTTCTTT.

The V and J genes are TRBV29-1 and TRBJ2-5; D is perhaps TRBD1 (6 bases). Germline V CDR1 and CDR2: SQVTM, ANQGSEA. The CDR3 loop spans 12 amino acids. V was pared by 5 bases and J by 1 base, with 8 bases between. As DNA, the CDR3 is TGCAGCGTTTACAGGGTCCAAGAGACCCAGTACTTC. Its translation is CSVYRVQETQYF.

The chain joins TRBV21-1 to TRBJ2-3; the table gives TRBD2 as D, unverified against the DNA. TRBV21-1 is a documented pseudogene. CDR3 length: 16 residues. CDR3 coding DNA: TGTGCCACCCCCGGACTAGCGGCCCTTAGCACAGATACGCAGTATTTT. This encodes CATPGLAALSTDTQYF.

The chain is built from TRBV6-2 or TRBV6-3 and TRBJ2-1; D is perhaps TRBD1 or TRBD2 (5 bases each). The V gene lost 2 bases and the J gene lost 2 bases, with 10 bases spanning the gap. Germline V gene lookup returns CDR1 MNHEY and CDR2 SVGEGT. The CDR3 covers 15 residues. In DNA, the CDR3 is TGTGCCAGCAGTTACCTTATGGGACCCTACAATGAGCAGTTCTTC. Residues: CASSYLMGPYNEQFF.

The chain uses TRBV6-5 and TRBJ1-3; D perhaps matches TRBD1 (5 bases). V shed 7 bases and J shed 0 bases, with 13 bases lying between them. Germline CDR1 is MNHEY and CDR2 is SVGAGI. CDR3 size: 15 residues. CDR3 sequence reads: CASKDTYFSGNTIYF. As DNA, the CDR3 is TGTGCCAGCAAGGACACCTACTTCTCTGGAAACACCATATATTTT.

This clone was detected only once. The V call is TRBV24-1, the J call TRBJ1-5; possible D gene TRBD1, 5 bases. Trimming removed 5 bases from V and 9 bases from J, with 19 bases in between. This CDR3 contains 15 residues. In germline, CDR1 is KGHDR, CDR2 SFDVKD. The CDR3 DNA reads TGTGCCACCAGTGGTCGACAGCGGCTCCGCGGGCCCCAGCATTTT. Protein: CATSGRQRLRGPQHF.

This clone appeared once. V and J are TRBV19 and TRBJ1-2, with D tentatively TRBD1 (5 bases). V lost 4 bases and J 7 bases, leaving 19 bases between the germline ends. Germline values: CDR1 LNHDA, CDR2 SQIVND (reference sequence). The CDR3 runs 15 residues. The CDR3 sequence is CASSRVSVQGFGYTF. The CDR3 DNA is TGTGCCAGTAGTAGGGTTTCGGTGCAGGGCTTTGGCTACACCTTC. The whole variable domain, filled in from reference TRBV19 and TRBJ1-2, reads DGGITQSPKYLFRKEGQNVTLSCEQNLNHDAMYWYRQDPGQGLRLIYYSQIVNDFQKGDIAEGYSVSREKKESFPLTVTSAQKNPTAFYLCASSRVSVQGFGYTFGSGTRLTVV.

CDR3: CASSLTGTGTGQKLFF. The CDR3 DNA follows: TGTGCCAGCAGTCTTACCGGGACAGGAACGGGACAAAAACTGTTTTTT. This chain uses TRBV28 with TRBJ1-4, with TRBD1 matching over 8 bases. This CDR3 has 16 amino acids. V shed 5 bases, J shed 9 bases, and the junction held 14 bases outside the gene matches. Per the germline V gene, CDR1 is MDHEN and CDR2 is SYDVKM. Looking up the rest from reference TRBV28 and TRBJ1-4 gives the full variable domain: DVKVTQSSRYLVKRTGEKVFLECVQDMDHENMFWYRQDPGLGLRLIYFSYDVKMKEKGDIPEGYSVSREKKERFSLILESASTNQTSMYLCASSLTGTGTGQKLFFGSGTQLSVL.

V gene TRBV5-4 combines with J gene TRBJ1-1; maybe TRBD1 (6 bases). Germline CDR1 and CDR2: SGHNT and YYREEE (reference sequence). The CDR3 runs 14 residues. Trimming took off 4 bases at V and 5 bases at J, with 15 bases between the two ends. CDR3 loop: CASSQQGEVTEAFF. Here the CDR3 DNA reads TGTGCCAGCAGCCAACAGGGTGAGGTTACTGAAGCTTTCTTT.

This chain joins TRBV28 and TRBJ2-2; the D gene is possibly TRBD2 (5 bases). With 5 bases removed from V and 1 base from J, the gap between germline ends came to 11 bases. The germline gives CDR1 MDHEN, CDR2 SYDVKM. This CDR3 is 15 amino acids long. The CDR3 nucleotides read TGTGCCAGCAGTATCGGACTCAAGAACACCGGGGAGCTGTTTTTT. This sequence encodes CASSIGLKNTGELFF.

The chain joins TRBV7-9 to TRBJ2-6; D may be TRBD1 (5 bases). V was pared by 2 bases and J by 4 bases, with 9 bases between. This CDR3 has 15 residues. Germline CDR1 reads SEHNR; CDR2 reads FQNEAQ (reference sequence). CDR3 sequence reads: CASSLPGAGANVLTF. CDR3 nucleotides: TGTGCCAGCAGCTTACCTGGGGCCGGGGCCAACGTCCTGACTTTC. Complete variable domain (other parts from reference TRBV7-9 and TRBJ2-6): DTGVSQNPRHKITKRGQNVTFRCDPISEHNRLYWYRQTLGQGPEFLTYFQNEAQLEKSRLLSDRFSAERPKGSFSTLEIQRTEQGDSAMYLCASSLPGAGANVLTFGAGSRLTVL.

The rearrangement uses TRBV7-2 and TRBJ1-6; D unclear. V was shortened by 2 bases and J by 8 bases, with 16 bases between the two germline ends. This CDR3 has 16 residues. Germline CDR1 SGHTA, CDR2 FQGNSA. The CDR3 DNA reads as TGTGCCAGCAGCTTAAACGCCCCGGGAGGTTATTCACCCCTCCACTTT. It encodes CASSLNAPGGYSPLHF.

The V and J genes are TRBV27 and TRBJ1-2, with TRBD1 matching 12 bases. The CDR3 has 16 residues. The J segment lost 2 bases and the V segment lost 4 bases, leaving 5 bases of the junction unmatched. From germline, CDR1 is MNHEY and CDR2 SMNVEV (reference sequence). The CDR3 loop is CASSSPGTGGNYGYTF. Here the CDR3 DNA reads TGTGCCAGCAGTTCCCCCGGGACAGGGGGCAACTATGGCTACACCTTC.

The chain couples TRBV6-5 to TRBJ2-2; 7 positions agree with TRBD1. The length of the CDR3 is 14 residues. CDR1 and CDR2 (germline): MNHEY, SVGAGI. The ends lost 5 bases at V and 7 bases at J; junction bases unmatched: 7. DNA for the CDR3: TGTGCCAGCAGTAGACAGGGCCTGGGCGGGGAGCTGTTTTTT. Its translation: CASSRQGLGGELFF.